These 6 T cell receptor beta chains were all obtained from the same sample, sequenced in a study of early T cells in non-severe SARS-CoV-2 infection (dated by TCRdb to the early 2020s). Libraries came from 5' RACE. Data came from a NextSeq 500. The public sequencing data were trimmed at Q25 with fastp and processed into clonotypes with MiXCR by TCRdb, which kept only in-frame beta chains. Rows are unified per CDR3 protein, each entry keeping the most common DNA and genes. The sample table records tens of thousands of distinct CDR3 sequences; 11% of these occur just once. Of the sample, approximately 3% falls within the top ten clones. This sample comprised whole blood, obtained at baseline. These receptors all come from an adult who was a healthcare worker with PCR-confirmed SARS-CoV-2 infection or an uninfected control (not recorded which).

This clonotype has just a few counts. The chain carries TRBV7-9 and TRBJ1-3; 8 bases line up with TRBD1. Losses at the gene ends were 1 base for V and 2 bases for J; bases not matched to a gene: 7. The CDR3 has 17 residues. In germline, CDR1 is SEHNR, CDR2 FQNEAQ (reference sequence). The CDR3 region is CASSLGRDRRAGNTIYF. Here the CDR3 DNA reads TGTGCCAGCAGCTTAGGCAGGGACAGGCGTGCTGGAAACACCATATATTTT.

V is TRBV7-9 and J is TRBJ2-5; TRBD1 might be the D (6 bases). The CDR3 length is 14 residues. Germline V gives CDR1 SEHNR, CDR2 FQNEAQ (reference sequence). V was clipped by 5 bases and J by 1 base, with 11 bases between them. CDR3 in DNA: TGTGCCAGCAGCCCCCTGGGGGCCCAAGAGACCCAGTACTTC. As protein: CASSPLGAQETQYF.

The chain employs TRBV10-3 and TRBJ2-1; D might be TRBD2 (5 bases). Germline V gene sequence: CDR1 ENHRY, CDR2 SYGVKD. CDR3 size: 13 residues. Trimming removed 6 bases at V and 4 bases at J, with 10 bases between. This chain's CDR3 is CAISPRAYNEQFF. CDR3 DNA sequence: TGTGCCATCAGCCCGCGGGCTTACAATGAGCAGTTCTTC.

This chain uses TRBV7-2 with TRBJ2-3, with 14 bases aligning to TRBD2. CDR1 is SGHTA and CDR2 is FQGNSA in the germline V gene. This CDR3 comprises 18 residues. V shed 3 bases and J 2 bases; nucleotides not matched to a gene: 7. CDR3 in amino acids: CASSFRLAGGPFTDTQYF. The CDR3 DNA reads TGTGCCAGCAGCTTCCGACTAGCGGGGGGGCCATTCACAGATACGCAGTATTTT.

This clonotype was observed a few times. This chain joins TRBV7-3 and TRBJ2-7; D possibly corresponds to TRBD2 (5 bases). The germline V and J ends were trimmed by 3 bases and 3 bases, with 15 bases remaining between them. The V gene's germline CDR1 is SGHTA and CDR2 FQGTGA. There are 15 residues in the CDR3. CDR3 loop: CASSLWASHVYEQYF. CDR3 coding DNA: TGTGCCAGCAGCTTGTGGGCTAGCCACGTCTACGAGCAGTACTTC.

This clonotype was found a few times. This sequence joins TRBV11-2 and TRBJ2-7, with 8 bases that match TRBD1. V lost 2 bases to trimming and J lost 4 bases; unmatched junction nucleotides: 7. The length of the CDR3 is 15 residues. Germline V gives CDR1 SGHAT, CDR2 FQNNGV. This chain's CDR3 is CASSLFQGAGYEQYF. CDR3 nucleotide sequence: TGTGCCAGCAGCTTATTTCAGGGGGCGGGGTACGAGCAGTACTTC.